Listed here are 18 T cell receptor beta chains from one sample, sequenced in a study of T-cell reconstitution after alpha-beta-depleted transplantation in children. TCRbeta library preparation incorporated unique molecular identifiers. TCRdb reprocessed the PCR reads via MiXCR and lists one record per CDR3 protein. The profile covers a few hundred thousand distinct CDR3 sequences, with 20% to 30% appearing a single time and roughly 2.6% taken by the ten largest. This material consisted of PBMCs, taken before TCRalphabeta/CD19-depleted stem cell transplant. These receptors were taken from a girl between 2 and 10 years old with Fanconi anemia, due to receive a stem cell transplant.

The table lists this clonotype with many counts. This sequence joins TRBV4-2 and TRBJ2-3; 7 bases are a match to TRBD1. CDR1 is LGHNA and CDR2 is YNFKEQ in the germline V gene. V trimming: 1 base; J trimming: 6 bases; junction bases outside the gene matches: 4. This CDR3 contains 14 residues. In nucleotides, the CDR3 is TGTGCCAGCAGCCAAGTAGGGGGCAGGGATACGCAGTATTTT. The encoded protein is CASSQVGGRDTQYF.

CDR3 nucleotide sequence: TGTGCCAGCAGGAATTGGGGCAAAAACATTCAGTACTTC. It specifies CASRNWGKNIQYF. The chain carries TRBV6-1 and TRBJ2-4; no firm D call. This CDR3 contains 13 residues. Per germline, CDR1 MNHNS and CDR2 SASEGT. The V and J ends lost 6 bases and 3 bases respectively, with 9 bases between them.

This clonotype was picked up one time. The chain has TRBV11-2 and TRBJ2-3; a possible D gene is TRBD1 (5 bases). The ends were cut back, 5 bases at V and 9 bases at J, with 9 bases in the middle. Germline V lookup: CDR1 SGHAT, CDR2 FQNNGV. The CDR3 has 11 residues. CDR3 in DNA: TGTGCCAGCAGCCCAGGGCTCACGCAGTATTTT. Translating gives CASSPGLTQYF.

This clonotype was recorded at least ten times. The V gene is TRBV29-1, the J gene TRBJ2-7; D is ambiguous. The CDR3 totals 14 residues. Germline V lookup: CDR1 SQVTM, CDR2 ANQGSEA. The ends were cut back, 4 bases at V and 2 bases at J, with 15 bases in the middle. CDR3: CSVGPPDGPYEQYF. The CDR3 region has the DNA TGCAGCGTTGGCCCTCCAGACGGACCCTACGAGCAGTACTTC.

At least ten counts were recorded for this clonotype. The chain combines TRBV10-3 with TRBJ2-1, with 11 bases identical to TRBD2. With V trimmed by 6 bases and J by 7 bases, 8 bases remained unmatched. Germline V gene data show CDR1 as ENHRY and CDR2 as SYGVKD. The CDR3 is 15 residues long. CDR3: CAIRKLAGERNEQFF. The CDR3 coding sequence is TGTGCCATCAGGAAACTAGCGGGAGAAAGGAATGAGCAGTTCTTC.

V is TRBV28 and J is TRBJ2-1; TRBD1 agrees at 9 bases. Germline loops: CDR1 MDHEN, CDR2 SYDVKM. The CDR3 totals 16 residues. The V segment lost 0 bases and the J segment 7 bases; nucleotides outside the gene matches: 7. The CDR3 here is CASSLWGQGGGNEQFF. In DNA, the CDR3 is TGTGCCAGCAGTTTATGGGGACAGGGTGGAGGAAATGAGCAGTTCTTC.

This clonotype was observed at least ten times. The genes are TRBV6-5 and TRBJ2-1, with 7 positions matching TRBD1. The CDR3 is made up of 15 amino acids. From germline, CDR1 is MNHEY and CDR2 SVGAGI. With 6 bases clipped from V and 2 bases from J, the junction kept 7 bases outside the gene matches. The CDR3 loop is CASSVNRGPYNEQFF. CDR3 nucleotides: TGTGCCAGCAGCGTGAACAGGGGCCCCTACAATGAGCAGTTCTTC.

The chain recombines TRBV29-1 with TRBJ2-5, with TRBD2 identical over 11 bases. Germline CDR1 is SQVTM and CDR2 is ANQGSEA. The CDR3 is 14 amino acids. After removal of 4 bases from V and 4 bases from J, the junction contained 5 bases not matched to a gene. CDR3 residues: CSVGISGGAETQYF. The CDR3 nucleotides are TGCAGCGTTGGGATTAGCGGGGGGGCAGAGACCCAGTACTTC.

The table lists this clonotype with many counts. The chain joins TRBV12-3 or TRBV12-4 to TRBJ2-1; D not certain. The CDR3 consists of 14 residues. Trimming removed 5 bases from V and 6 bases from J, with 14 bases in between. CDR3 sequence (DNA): TGTGCCAGCAGTCGACCAATTAGGCCCAATGAGCAGTTCTTC. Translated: CASSRPIRPNEQFF.

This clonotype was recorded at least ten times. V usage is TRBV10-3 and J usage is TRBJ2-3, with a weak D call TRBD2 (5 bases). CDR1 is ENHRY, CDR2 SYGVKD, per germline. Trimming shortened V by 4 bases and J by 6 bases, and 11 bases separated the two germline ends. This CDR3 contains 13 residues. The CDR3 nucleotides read TGTGCCATCAGTGTCGGACTGACGGATACGCAGTATTTT. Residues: CAISVGLTDTQYF.

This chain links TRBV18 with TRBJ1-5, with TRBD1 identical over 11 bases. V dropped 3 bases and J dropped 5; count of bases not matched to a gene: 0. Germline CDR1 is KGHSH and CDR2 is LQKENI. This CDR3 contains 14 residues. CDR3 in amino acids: CASSPGQGDQPQHF. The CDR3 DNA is TGTGCCAGCTCACCGGGACAGGGGGATCAGCCCCAGCATTTT.

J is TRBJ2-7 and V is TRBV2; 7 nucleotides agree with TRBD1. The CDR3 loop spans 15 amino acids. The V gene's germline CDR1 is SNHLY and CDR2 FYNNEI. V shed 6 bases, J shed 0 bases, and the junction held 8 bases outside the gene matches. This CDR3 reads CASSVQGSNSYEQYF. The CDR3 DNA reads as TGTGCCAGCAGCGTACAGGGGTCCAACTCCTACGAGCAGTACTTC.

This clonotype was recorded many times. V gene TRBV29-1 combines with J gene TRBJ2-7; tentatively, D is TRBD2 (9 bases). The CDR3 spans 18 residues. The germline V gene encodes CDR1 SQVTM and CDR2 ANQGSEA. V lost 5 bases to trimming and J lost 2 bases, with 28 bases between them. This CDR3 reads CSVLFGTGSLAGPYEQYF. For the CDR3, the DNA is TGCAGCGTTCTCTTCGGGACAGGCAGTCTAGCGGGACCCTACGAGCAGTACTTC.

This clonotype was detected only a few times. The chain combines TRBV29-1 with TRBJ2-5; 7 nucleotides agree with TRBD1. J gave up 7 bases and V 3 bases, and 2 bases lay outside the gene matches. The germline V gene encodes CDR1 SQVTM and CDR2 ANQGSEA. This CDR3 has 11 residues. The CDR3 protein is CSVERTGTQYF. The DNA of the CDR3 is TGCAGCGTTGAGAGGACAGGGACCCAGTACTTC.

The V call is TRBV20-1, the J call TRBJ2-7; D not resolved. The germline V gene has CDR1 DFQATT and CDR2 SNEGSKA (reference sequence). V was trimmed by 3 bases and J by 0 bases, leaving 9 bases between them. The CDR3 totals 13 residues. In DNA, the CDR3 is TGCAGTGCTAGCGGGTTTGCCTCCTACGAGCAGTACTTC. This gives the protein CSASGFASYEQYF.

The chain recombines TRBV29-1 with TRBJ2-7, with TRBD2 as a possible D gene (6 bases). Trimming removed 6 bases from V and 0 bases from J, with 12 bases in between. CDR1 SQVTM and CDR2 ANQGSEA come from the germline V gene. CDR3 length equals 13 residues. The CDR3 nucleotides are TGCAGCGTCCGGGACGGGAGCTCCTACGAGCAGTACTTC. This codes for CSVRDGSSYEQYF.

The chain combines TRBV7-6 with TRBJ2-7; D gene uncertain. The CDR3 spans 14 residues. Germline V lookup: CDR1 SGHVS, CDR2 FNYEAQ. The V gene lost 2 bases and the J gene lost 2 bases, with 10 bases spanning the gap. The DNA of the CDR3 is TGTGCCAGCAGCTTATCTCCCATCCCCTACGAGCAGTACTTC. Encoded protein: CASSLSPIPYEQYF. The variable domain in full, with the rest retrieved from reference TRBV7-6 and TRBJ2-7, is GAGVSQSPRYKVTKRGQDVALRCDPISGHVSLYWYRQALGQGPEFLTYFNYEAQQDKSGLPNDRFSAERPEGSISTLTIQRTEQRDSAMYRCASSLSPIPYEQYFGPGTRLTVT.

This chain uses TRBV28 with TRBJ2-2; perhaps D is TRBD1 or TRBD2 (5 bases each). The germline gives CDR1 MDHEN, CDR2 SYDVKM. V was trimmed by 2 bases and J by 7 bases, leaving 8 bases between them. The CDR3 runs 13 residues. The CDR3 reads CASSLGGRGELFF. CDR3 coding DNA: TGTGCCAGCAGTTTAGGGGGACGCGGGGAGCTGTTTTTT.